These 22 T cell receptor beta chains came from one sample sequenced in a study of control samples from healthy donors and cancer patients. TCRdb's copy holds only in-frame clones and misses some; the assay was immunoSEQ multiplex PCR. Here the sample spans 110,000 to 150,000 clones, around 94% being singletons. The specimen was blood. The origin of the receptors is a man aged 40-50 years in good health.

The V gene is TRBV28, the J gene TRBJ1-4; a weak D match, TRBD1 (5 bases). Germline-derived CDR1 and CDR2 are MDHEN and SYDVKM. The CDR3 is 11 amino acids. The V gene lost 6 bases and the J gene lost 11 bases, with 10 bases spanning the gap. DNA of the CDR3: TGTGCCAGCAGGGCGACAGAGAAACTGTTTTTT. Protein: CASRATEKLFF. The variable domain in full, completed from reference TRBV28 and TRBJ1-4, reads DVKVTQSSRYLVKRTGEKVFLECVQDMDHENMFWYRQDPGLGLRLIYFSYDVKMKEKGDIPEGYSVSREKKERFSLILESASTNQTSMYLCASRATEKLFFGSGTQLSVL.

The rearrangement links TRBV24-1 to TRBJ2-2, with TRBD1 matching 8 bases. The CDR3 covers 14 residues. The V segment lost 4 bases and the J segment 3 bases; nucleotides outside the gene matches: 0. Germline CDR1 and CDR2: KGHDR and SFDVKD. This CDR3 is CATSEDRDTGELFF. In DNA form, the CDR3 reads TGTGCCACCAGTGAGGACAGGGACACCGGGGAGCTGTTTTTT.

The chain has TRBV4-1 and TRBJ2-1, with D perhaps TRBD2 (6 bases). This CDR3 contains 12 residues. CDR1 and CDR2 from the germline V gene are MGHRA and YSYEKL. V was cut by 7 bases and J by 5 bases, with 9 bases left in between. The CDR3 region is CASTGSNNEQFF. The CDR3 region has the DNA TGCGCCAGCACCGGGAGCAACAATGAGCAGTTCTTC.

The V call is TRBV2, the J call TRBJ1-4; possible D gene TRBD1, 6 bases. The V end lost 0 bases, the J end lost 6 bases, and 11 bases lay between the germline ends. This CDR3 spans 15 amino acids. From germline, CDR1 is SNHLY and CDR2 FYNNEI. CDR3 loop: CASSEAHREDEKLFF. DNA for the CDR3: TGTGCCAGCAGTGAAGCTCACAGGGAAGATGAAAAACTGTTTTTT.

The chain employs TRBV15 and TRBJ1-4, with D tentatively TRBD1 (5 bases). Germline CDR1 is LNHNV and CDR2 is YYDKDF (reference sequence). The CDR3 is made up of 15 amino acids. V was shortened by 4 bases and J by 7 bases, with 16 bases between the two germline ends. The CDR3 sequence is CATSTRRGIGEKLFF. CDR3 bases: TGTGCCACCAGCACAAGACGGGGGATAGGTGAAAAACTGTTTTTT.

J is TRBJ1-1 and V is TRBV5-1; D unclear. Looked up from germline, CDR1 is SGHRS and CDR2 is YFSETQ. The CDR3 spans 14 residues. V lost 3 bases and J lost 0, with 9 bases in between. This CDR3 reads CASSSGPMNTEAFF. CDR3 DNA sequence: TGCGCCAGCAGCTCCGGACCTATGAACACTGAAGCTTTCTTT.

This chain connects TRBV7-8 to TRBJ1-1, with no clear D. CDR1 is SGHVS and CDR2 is FQNEAQ in the germline V gene. The length of the CDR3 is 16 residues. V was trimmed by 0 bases and J by 4 bases, leaving 15 bases between them. CDR3 in amino acids: CASSLATRPRLTEAFF. Here the CDR3 DNA reads TGTGCCAGCAGCTTAGCGACTAGGCCGAGACTCACTGAAGCTTTCTTT.

This chain links TRBV5-4 with TRBJ2-2; TRBD1 matches at 7 bases. There are 15 residues in the CDR3. V was clipped by 5 bases and J by 6 bases; unmatched bases: 10. Germline V gene sequence: CDR1 SGHNT, CDR2 YYREEE (reference sequence). This CDR3 reads CASRTTGTRAGELFF. Written as DNA, the CDR3 is TGTGCCAGCAGAACGACAGGGACGCGGGCCGGGGAGCTGTTTTTT.

The chain recombines TRBV6-1 with TRBJ2-2; D may match TRBD1 or TRBD2 (5 bases each). V was cut by 2 bases and J by 6 bases, with 10 bases left in between. CDR3 size: 14 residues. Germline CDR1 reads MNHNS; CDR2 reads SASEGT. The CDR3 loop reads CASSELVGAGELFF. The CDR3 DNA reads TGTGCCAGCAGTGAATTGGTGGGGGCCGGGGAGCTGTTTTTT.

V is TRBV6-5 and J is TRBJ1-4, with a tentative D call TRBD1 (6 bases). V was cut by 9 bases and J by 7 bases, with 18 bases left in between. Germline V gene lookup returns CDR1 MNHEY and CDR2 SVGAGI. This CDR3 is built from 14 residues. This CDR3 reads CASLVGGGSEKLFF. The CDR3 DNA reads TGTGCCAGTTTGGTGGGGGGCGGGAGTGAAAAACTGTTTTTT.

The CDR3 region is CASSQGHPNQPQHF. CDR3 bases: TGTGCCAGCAGCCAGGGACACCCCAATCAGCCCCAGCATTTT. The J gene is TRBJ1-5, the V gene TRBV3-1 (or the pseudogene TRBV3-2); D perhaps matches TRBD1 (6 bases). Germline CDR1 is LGHDT and CDR2 is YNNKEL (reference sequence). The CDR3 sequence is 14 residues long. The V end was cut by 3 bases, the J end by 3 bases, with 9 bases between.

The chain has TRBV5-1 and TRBJ2-5; 10 nucleotides line up with TRBD2. CDR1 and CDR2 from the germline V gene are SGHRS and YFSETQ. V was clipped by 0 bases and J by 5 bases; unmatched bases: 4. There are 15 residues in the CDR3. The CDR3: CASSLGLAGVETQYF. The CDR3 DNA reads TGCGCCAGCAGCTTGGGGCTAGCGGGGGTCGAGACCCAGTACTTC.

The gene calls are TRBV27 and TRBJ2-7; D ambiguous. The CDR3 loop spans 15 amino acids. V was clipped by 4 bases and J by 0 bases, with 13 bases between them. Germline assignment: CDR1 MNHEY and CDR2 SMNVEV (reference sequence). The CDR3 sequence: CASSSQAGVSYEQYF. The CDR3 nucleotides read TGTGCCAGCAGTTCCCAAGCAGGAGTCTCCTACGAGCAGTACTTC.

The chain links TRBV6-5 to TRBJ2-5; no reliable D call. The V gene lost 6 bases and the J gene lost 7 bases, with 18 bases spanning the gap. CDR3 length equals 14 residues. Germline V gene sequence: CDR1 MNHEY, CDR2 SVGAGI. DNA for the CDR3: TGTGCCAGCAGCTCTACCGCTTCAACCGGGACCCAGTACTTC. Translated, it gives CASSSTASTGTQYF.

The J gene is TRBJ2-2, the V gene TRBV6-2 or TRBV6-3; no firm D call. The germline V and J ends were trimmed by 0 bases and 6 bases, with 8 bases remaining between them. Germline V gene lookup returns CDR1 MNHEY and CDR2 SVGEGT. The CDR3 has 14 residues. CDR3 region: CASSYSIPPGELFF. The CDR3, as DNA: TGTGCCAGCAGTTACTCGATCCCACCCGGGGAGCTGTTTTTT.

V usage is TRBV3-1 (or the pseudogene TRBV3-2) and J usage is TRBJ2-7, with 8 bases aligning to TRBD2. Germline V gene sequence: CDR1 LGHDT, CDR2 YNNKEL (reference sequence). CDR3 length: 12 residues. With 7 bases clipped from V and 3 bases from J, the junction kept 2 bases outside the gene matches. The CDR3 sequence is CASTGGGYEQYF. CDR3 DNA sequence: TGTGCCAGCACGGGAGGGGGCTACGAGCAGTACTTC.

This clone came up a few times. This chain links TRBV28 with TRBJ1-1; 8 bases are a match to TRBD1. V lost 1 base, J lost 5 bases, and 3 bases stayed unmatched. The V gene's germline CDR1 is MDHEN and CDR2 SYDVKM. The CDR3 consists of 14 residues. This CDR3 reads CASSLSGGGTEAFF. CDR3 nucleotide sequence: TGTGCCAGCAGTTTATCAGGGGGCGGGACTGAAGCTTTCTTT. The full variable domain, rest sourced from reference TRBV28 and TRBJ1-1, is DVKVTQSSRYLVKRTGEKVFLECVQDMDHENMFWYRQDPGLGLRLIYFSYDVKMKEKGDIPEGYSVSREKKERFSLILESASTNQTSMYLCASSLSGGGTEAFFGQGTRLTVV.

The chain carries TRBV9 and TRBJ1-1; TRBD1 might be the D (6 bases). Germline V lookup: CDR1 SGDLS, CDR2 YYNGEE. The V and J ends lost 4 bases and 1 base respectively, with 8 bases between them. The CDR3 contains 13 residues. The CDR3 DNA sequence: TGTGCCAGCAGCTGGACAGAGAACACTGAAGCTTTCTTT. Translating it yields CASSWTENTEAFF.

The chain recombines TRBV28 with TRBJ1-1, with D perhaps TRBD1 (5 bases). Germline CDR1 is MDHEN and CDR2 is SYDVKM. The CDR3 extends over 13 amino acids. Trimming pared 10 bases from V and 2 bases from J, leaving 14 bases between. In DNA, the CDR3 is TGTGCCACCAACCTCCAGGGAAACACTGAAGCTTTCTTT. It specifies CATNLQGNTEAFF.

This clone was counted once. The CDR3 nucleotides are TGTGCCGGGGGGACGGTAGGGATAAAAGAGACCCAGTACTTC. Its translation: CAGGTVGIKETQYF. This chain joins TRBV6-5 and TRBJ2-5; a weak D match, TRBD2 (6 bases). The CDR3 consists of 14 residues. V lost 11 bases to trimming and J lost 3 bases, with 19 bases between them. Germline CDR1 and CDR2: MNHEY and SVGAGI.

This clone appeared a few times. V is TRBV3-1 (or the pseudogene TRBV3-2) and J is TRBJ2-5; the D gene is possibly TRBD2 (6 bases). The CDR3 has 12 amino acids. Germline V CDR1 and CDR2: LGHDT, YNNKEL (reference sequence). V was pared by 4 bases and J by 5 bases, with 8 bases between. The CDR3 bases are TGTGCCAGCAGCCTGGCGGGGGAGACCCAGTACTTC. This codes for CASSLAGETQYF.

The chain recombines TRBV11-3 with TRBJ1-1, with D possibly matching TRBD1 (5 bases). Trimming pared 5 bases from V and 2 bases from J, leaving 9 bases between. The germline V gene encodes CDR1 SGHNT and CDR2 YENEEA. This CDR3 region has 13 residues. DNA for the CDR3: TGTGCCAGCAGCGACGACAGCAACACTGAAGCTTTCTTT. Encoded protein: CASSDDSNTEAFF.